The clone carrying this T cell receptor (beta chain) was detected only once. The data belong to a study of blood T cell repertoires in COVID-19. This CDR3 region has 15 residues. CDR1 is LGHDT, CDR2 YNNKEL, per germline (reference sequence). V gave up 6 bases and J gave up 0 bases; unmatched junction bases: 2. Residents of 24 US areas, aged about 18 to 95 years, made up the participants. The protocol was immunoSEQ multiplex PCR, while the TCRdb copy is restricted to in-frame clones and leaves out a portion. The sample consists of about 230,000 clones, around nine tenths of them appearing once. The receptor was derived from a woman in her thirties with acute COVID-19. Sequenced material: PBMCs or T cells enriched from blood (not recorded which). This chain links TRBV3-1 (or the pseudogene TRBV3-2) with TRBJ2-2, with 9 bases matching TRBD2. DNA of the CDR3: TGTGCCAGCAGATTAGCGGGGGCGAACACCGGGGAGCTGTTTTTT. This translates into CASRLAGANTGELFF.